The 15 T cell receptor beta chains below come from one sample, sequenced in a study of response to subunit inactivated influenza vaccine. TCRdb analysed the RT-PCR reads with MiXCR anew, one entry per CDR3 protein. Of under 200,000 distinct CDR3 sequences listed, about 10% are singletons. The sample was CD8+ T cells sorted from PBMCs, taken roughly 24 months after vaccination. The source is a man between 50 and 75 years old who received an inactivated influenza vaccine.

In this sample, this clonotype turned up a few times. CDR3 in amino acids: CASSFDLLGVYNEQFF. The DNA for the CDR3 is TGTGCCAGCAGTTTCGACCTATTGGGGGTCTACAATGAGCAGTTCTTC. The chain has TRBV12-3 or TRBV12-4 and TRBJ2-1, with D possibly being TRBD1 or TRBD2 (5 bases each). V was clipped by 3 bases and J by 3 bases, with 15 bases between them. CDR3 length: 16 residues.

This clonotype was detected only a few times. The CDR3 DNA is TGTGCCATCAGTGAGGGACAGGGGGCTCCCACTGAAGCTTTCTTT. It is translated as CAISEGQGAPTEAFF. The genes are TRBV10-3 and TRBJ1-1, with 11 bases lining up with TRBD1. Germline trimming cut 2 bases from V and 4 bases from J; bases unmatched to any gene: 3. CDR3 length: 15 residues. In germline, CDR1 is ENHRY, CDR2 SYGVKD.

This clonotype appeared many times. The rearrangement uses TRBV5-1 and TRBJ2-7, with 7 positions matching TRBD2. CDR3 length equals 16 residues. V gave up 1 base and J gave up 4 bases; unmatched junction bases: 11. The germline V gene has CDR1 SGHRS and CDR2 YFSETQ. The CDR3 bases are TGCGCCAGCAGCTTGTCTGCGCCGGGACTATCATACGAGCAGTACTTC. It yields the protein CASSLSAPGLSYEQYF.

This clonotype has a count of ten or more. The chain recombines TRBV29-1 with TRBJ1-1, with TRBD1 matching over 9 bases. Germline V gene data show CDR1 as SQVTM and CDR2 as ANQGSEA. V shed 3 bases and J 3 bases; nucleotides not matched to a gene: 5. The CDR3 length is 14 residues. This chain's CDR3 is CSVDPGTGHTEAFF. CDR3 DNA: TGCAGCGTTGACCCCGGGACAGGGCACACTGAAGCTTTCTTT.

This clonotype was found a few times. J is TRBJ2-7 and V is TRBV11-2; D is uncertain. Germline CDR1 and CDR2: SGHAT and FQNNGV. V was shortened by 5 bases and J by 4 bases, with 6 bases between the two germline ends. The CDR3 runs to 11 residues. The CDR3 region has the DNA TGTGCCAGCAGCCATCGTTACGAGCAGTACTTC. It codes for CASSHRYEQYF.

This clonotype came up many times. The chain recombines TRBV6-2 or TRBV6-3 with TRBJ1-1; D not resolved. Germline values: CDR1 MNHEY, CDR2 SVGEGT. V was shortened by 2 bases and J by 1 base, with 5 bases between the two germline ends. The CDR3 length is 13 residues. DNA of the CDR3: TGTGCCAGCAGTTACACAACGAACACTGAAGCTTTCTTT. Protein product: CASSYTTNTEAFF.

This clonotype was picked up many times. The CDR3 protein is CSARTGEWETQYF. The CDR3 region has the DNA TGCAGCGCACGGACAGGGGAATGGGAGACCCAGTACTTC. The chain links TRBV29-1 to TRBJ2-5; 9 bases line up with TRBD1. The ends lost 7 bases at V and 5 bases at J; junction bases unmatched: 8. The length of the CDR3 is 13 residues. Germline CDR1 reads SQVTM; CDR2 reads ANQGSEA.

This clonotype has ten or more counts. The J gene is TRBJ2-7, the V gene TRBV20-1, with 7 positions matching TRBD2. This CDR3 region has 13 residues. Germline assignment: CDR1 DFQATT and CDR2 SNEGSKA (reference sequence). V lost 6 bases, J lost 4 bases, and 9 bases stayed unmatched. The CDR3 reads CSARTGLRYEQYF. In DNA, the CDR3 is TGCAGTGCCAGAACGGGACTAAGATACGAGCAGTACTTC.

This clonotype was observed a few times. J is TRBJ2-2 and V is TRBV7-9; D possibly corresponds to TRBD1 (6 bases). The CDR3 loop spans 13 amino acids. V lost 5 bases and J 10 bases, leaving 14 bases between the germline ends. Germline CDR1 reads SEHNR; CDR2 reads FQNEAQ (reference sequence). CDR3 protein: CASSPQGPEELFF. CDR3 DNA sequence: TGTGCCAGCAGCCCACAGGGTCCGGAGGAGCTGTTTTTT.

Only a few counts were recorded for this clonotype. This sequence joins TRBV28 and TRBJ2-1, with 10 bases that match TRBD2. CDR1 and CDR2 (germline): MDHEN, SYDVKM. The CDR3 sequence is 17 residues long. J was trimmed by 4 bases and V by 4 bases; bases with no gene match: 10. The CDR3 nucleotides are TGTGCCAGCAGTTCTAGCGGGGGTCCTTTCCTTTACAATGAGCAGTTCTTC. Its protein is CASSSSGGPFLYNEQFF.

This chain links TRBV4-3 with TRBJ2-7; D might be TRBD1 or TRBD2, each matching 5 bases. The CDR3 contains 17 residues. The germline gives CDR1 LGHNA, CDR2 YSLEER. Trimming pared 0 bases from V and 2 bases from J, leaving 17 bases between. The CDR3 spells CASSQDWTGTYTYEQYF. CDR3 DNA sequence: TGCGCCAGCAGCCAAGACTGGACTGGGACGTACACCTACGAGCAGTACTTC.

The chain couples TRBV5-1 to TRBJ2-5, with 7 nucleotides matching TRBD1. Per the germline V gene, CDR1 is SGHRS and CDR2 is YFSETQ. The CDR3 runs to 12 residues. The V gene end was trimmed by 2 bases and the J gene end by 5 bases; junction bases not matched to a gene: 0. CDR3 bases: TGCGCCAGCAGCTTCAGGGGGGAGACCCAGTACTTC. Amino acid sequence: CASSFRGETQYF.

This clonotype was found a few times. V gene TRBV7-9 combines with J gene TRBJ2-1, with D perhaps assigned TRBD1 or TRBD2 (5 bases each). Germline lookup yields CDR1 SEHNR and CDR2 FQNEAQ (reference sequence). This CDR3 has 14 residues. With 5 bases removed from V and 6 bases from J, the gap between germline ends came to 14 bases. For the CDR3, the DNA is TGTGCCAGCAGCCATCCCTGGGACGGCAATGAGCAGTTCTTC. This encodes CASSHPWDGNEQFF.

The sample holds a few counts of this clonotype. V usage is TRBV9 and J usage is TRBJ2-7; 7 nucleotides align to TRBD2. This CDR3 comprises 16 residues. Per germline, CDR1 SGDLS and CDR2 YYNGEE. After removal of 0 bases from V and 0 bases from J, the junction contained 6 bases not matched to a gene. CDR3 amino acids: CASSVGAAGDSYEQYF. The DNA for the CDR3 is TGTGCCAGCAGCGTAGGGGCGGCGGGGGACTCCTACGAGCAGTACTTC.

J is TRBJ2-7 and V is TRBV28; 7 bases are a match to TRBD2. The CDR3 spans 15 residues. Per the germline V gene, CDR1 is MDHEN and CDR2 is SYDVKM. Trimming removed 5 bases from V and 0 bases from J; junction bases left unmatched: 7. The CDR3 sequence: CASSPLGGSSYEQYF. The CDR3 nucleotides read TGTGCCAGCAGTCCTTTGGGGGGGAGCTCCTACGAGCAGTACTTC.